The source of this T cell receptor (beta chain) is a study of PD-L1 blockade in urothelial cancer. About this clone: The antigen is undetermined.

Notes on the study in general: Sub-median blood TCR clonality before treatment predicted longer survival.

The J segment lost 8 bases and the V segment lost 4 bases, leaving 9 bases of the junction unmatched. Germline V gene sequence: CDR1 MDHEN, CDR2 SYDVKM. The length of the CDR3 is 15 residues. TCRdb's copy holds only in-frame clones and misses some; the assay was immunoSEQ multiplex PCR. The table records about 100,000 clones, approximately 91% of them present only once. Individual patients had between 1 and 8 samples, taken pretreatment and on-treatment. This chain connects TRBV28 to TRBJ2-5, with TRBD2 identical over 11 bases. The specimen was PBMCs, collected around atezolizumab (anti-PD-L1) treatment. The TCR comes from a woman aged 80 or older with urothelial cancer. The CDR3 nucleotides are TGTGCCAGCAGTTCCCTAACTAGCGGGAGCCGCACCCAGTACTTC. Its protein product is CASSSLTSGSRTQYF.